The 14 T cell receptor beta chains presented below share a single source sample, sequenced in a study of OX40 agonist ivuxolimab in advanced cancers. Only in-frame clones appear in the TCRdb table, and some are missing; sequencing was by immunoSEQ multiplex PCR. This table has 70,000 to 80,000 clones, roughly 77% appearing once. The input for sequencing was CD4+ or CD8+ T cells sorted from blood, taken in a trial of the OX40 agonist ivuxolimab. The source of these receptors is an adult with an advanced solid tumor such as melanoma, head and neck, liver or kidney cancer.

The V gene is TRBV5-1, the J gene TRBJ2-5; perhaps TRBD1 as D (6 bases). V gave up 4 bases and J gave up 2 bases, with 12 bases separating them. Looked up from germline, CDR1 is SGHRS and CDR2 is YFSETQ. The CDR3 length is 14 residues. The CDR3 DNA follows: TGCGCCAGCAGCCCGGGACACCAACAAGAGACCCAGTACTTC. Protein sequence: CASSPGHQQETQYF.

The chain carries TRBV11-2 and TRBJ1-3, with a tentative D call TRBD1 (6 bases). The V gene lost 6 bases and the J gene lost 2 bases, with 11 bases spanning the gap. In germline, CDR1 is SGHAT, CDR2 FQNNGV. The CDR3 is made up of 14 amino acids. CDR3 protein: CASRFTGTGNTIYF. As DNA, the CDR3 is TGTGCCAGCAGATTCACAGGGACTGGAAACACCATATATTTT.

This sequence joins TRBV6-5 and TRBJ2-7; 8 bases match TRBD2. CDR3 length: 12 amino acids. Germline V lookup: CDR1 MNHEY, CDR2 SVGAGI. Trimming at V came to 6 bases and at J to 7 bases, leaving 5 bases not matched to a gene. The CDR3 loop reads CASSSRLAEQYF. CDR3 coding DNA: TGTGCCAGCAGCTCCCGACTAGCGGAGCAGTACTTC.

This sequence joins TRBV19 and TRBJ2-4, with 9 nucleotides matching TRBD1. After removal of 6 bases from V and 7 bases from J, the junction contained 7 bases not matched to a gene. CDR1 LNHDA and CDR2 SQIVND come from the germline V gene (reference sequence). The CDR3 contains 14 residues. The DNA for the CDR3 is TGTGCCAGTAGCCCGAGGACAGGGGAGAACATTCAGTACTTC. Its protein product is CASSPRTGENIQYF. Combining the CDR3 with reference TRBV19 and TRBJ2-4 gives the whole variable domain DGGITQSPKYLFRKEGQNVTLSCEQNLNHDAMYWYRQDPGQGLRLIYYSQIVNDFQKGDIAEGYSVSREKKESFPLTVTSAQKNPTAFYLCASSPRTGENIQYFGAGTRLSVL.

J is TRBJ1-1 and V is TRBV7-3; D is perhaps TRBD1 (5 bases). CDR3 length: 14 residues. V gave up 5 bases and J gave up 8 bases, with 18 bases separating them. CDR1 is SGHTA and CDR2 is FQGTGA in the germline V gene. CDR3 sequence reads: CASSPTRDGEEAFF. DNA of the CDR3: TGTGCCAGCAGCCCAACCCGGGACGGCGAAGAAGCTTTCTTT.

This clone was found once. One junction end does not reproduce the germline sequence, and a read error may be involved. The chain links TRBV5-6 to TRBJ1-1; D gene unclear. Germline values: CDR1 SGHDT, CDR2 YYEEEE. The CDR3 totals 16 residues. This CDR3 is CASSSDRTAVNSEAFF. The CDR3 coding sequence is TGTGCCAGCAGCTCGGATAGGACTGCGGTGAACAGTGAAGCTTTCTTT.

The chain employs TRBV5-1 and TRBJ2-5; a possible D gene is TRBD1 (6 bases). V was trimmed by 5 bases and J by 1 base, leaving 12 bases between them. The germline V gene has CDR1 SGHRS and CDR2 YFSETQ. CDR3 length equals 14 residues. CDR3: CASRRRQAQETQYF. The CDR3, as DNA: TGCGCCAGCAGACGTCGACAGGCCCAAGAGACCCAGTACTTC. Full variable domain (missing parts from reference TRBV5-1 and TRBJ2-5): KAGVTQTPRYLIKTRGQQVTLSCSPISGHRSVSWYQQTPGQGLQFLFEYFSETQRNKGNFPGRFSGRQFSNSRSEMNVSTLELGDSALYLCASRRRQAQETQYFGPGTRLLVL.

CDR3 DNA sequence: TGTGCCAGTAGTATCGTGGGACAGTCCATGAACACTGAAGCTTTCTTT. It codes for CASSIVGQSMNTEAFF. This sequence joins TRBV19 and TRBJ1-1; 7 bases match TRBD1. The junction had 7 bases not matched to a gene; V was cut back by 3 bases and J by 0 bases. CDR1 and CDR2 from the germline V gene are LNHDA and SQIVND (reference sequence). This CDR3 is built from 16 residues.

This chain uses TRBV19 with TRBJ2-2, with TRBD2 matching 8 bases. Germline trimming cut 0 bases from V and 3 bases from J; bases unmatched to any gene: 6. Looked up from germline, CDR1 is LNHDA and CDR2 is SQIVND (reference sequence). The CDR3 covers 17 residues. The DNA of the CDR3 is TGTGCCAGTAGTATAGATCTCACTAGCGGATACACCGGGGAGCTGTTTTTT. It is translated as CASSIDLTSGYTGELFF.

V and J are TRBV6-1 and TRBJ2-7, with unresolved D. V was cut by 3 bases and J by 4 bases, with 10 bases left in between. The CDR3 length is 13 residues. Germline CDR1 is MNHNS and CDR2 is SASEGT. CDR3 region: CASSDRAQYEQYF. The CDR3, as DNA: TGTGCCAGCAGTGACCGCGCCCAGTACGAGCAGTACTTC.

CDR3 nucleotide sequence: TGTGCCAGCAGCTTAGTGGGCCGGAGCTCTGAAAAACTGTTTTTT. Translation: CASSLVGRSSEKLFF. The chain couples TRBV7-2 to TRBJ1-4; D uncertain. This CDR3 contains 15 residues. Germline V CDR1 and CDR2: SGHTA, FQGNSA. The V and J ends lost 1 base and 7 bases respectively, with 13 bases between them. The whole variable domain, filled in from reference TRBV7-2 and TRBJ1-4, reads GAGVSQSPSNKVTEKGKDVELRCDPISGHTALYWYRQSLGQGLEFLIYFQGNSAPDKSGLPSDRFSAERTGGSVSTLTIQRTQQEDSAVYLCASSLVGRSSEKLFFGSGTQLSVL.

In its sample, this clone was seen once. The rearrangement joins TRBV11-3 to TRBJ1-2; no firm D call. The ends were cut back, 4 bases at V and 3 bases at J, with 15 bases in the middle. Per germline, CDR1 SGHNT and CDR2 YENEEA. The CDR3 runs 15 residues. The DNA of the CDR3 is TGTGCCAGCAGCTCCGGGCCGAAGGTTGACTATGGCTACACCTTC. The encoded protein is CASSSGPKVDYGYTF.

With regard to this clone: One junction end does not reproduce the germline sequence, and a read error may be involved. DNA for the CDR3: TGTGCCAGCAGCTTTACAGGGGGAAGCACCATATATTTT. This gives the protein CASSFTGGSTIYF. The chain employs TRBV7-8 and TRBJ1-3; 8 nucleotides match TRBD1. This CDR3 is built from 13 residues. In germline, CDR1 is SGHVS, CDR2 FQNEAQ.

This chain uses TRBV28 with TRBJ1-4, with a weak D call TRBD1 (5 bases). This CDR3 is built from 12 residues. The germline CDR1 and CDR2 sequences are MDHEN and SYDVKM. V lost 8 bases and J 4 bases, leaving 8 bases between the germline ends. CDR3 sequence (DNA): TGTGCCAGCGGGCAGGGTAATGAAAAACTGTTTTTT. This sequence encodes CASGQGNEKLFF.